These 31 T cell receptor beta chains share one sample of origin, sequenced in a study of T cell repertoires in cytomegalovirus infection. One entry per CDR3 protein, called by TCRdb with MiXCR from the reads. The sample includes some 120,000 distinct CDR3 sequences, around 10% of them seen just once. The antigens these receptors bind are not known. Sequenced: PBMCs, sequenced either directly or after in vitro stimulation (not recorded which). The receptors shown here come from a human donor in good health (CMV status not recorded). Some clones in this sample may be carry-over from other donors' samples.

This clonotype was counted between two and nine times. This sequence joins TRBV6-5 and TRBJ2-3; possibly TRBD2 for D (5 bases). The germline gives CDR1 MNHEY, CDR2 SVGAGI. V gave up 0 bases and J gave up 6 bases, with 7 bases separating them. The CDR3 has 13 amino acids. The CDR3 here is CASSYSRGDTQYF. The CDR3 DNA reads as TGTGCCAGCAGTTACTCCCGAGGGGATACGCAGTATTTT.

A single count supports this clonotype. This may arise from a read error, as a much more abundant clone is one base away. The chain is built from TRBV7-4 and TRBJ2-7; a possible D gene is TRBD2 (5 bases). This CDR3 has 12 residues. Germline V gives CDR1 SGHVT, CDR2 SQSDAQ. The CDR3 sequence: CVSSVAPYEQYF. The CDR3 region has the DNA TGTGTCAGCAGCGTAGCGCCCTACGAGCAGTACTTC.

This clonotype was picked up a small number of times. The V and J genes are TRBV29-1 and TRBJ1-2; D might be TRBD1 (5 bases). This CDR3 is built from 14 residues. V dropped 4 bases and J dropped 2 bases, with 14 bases sitting between them. Germline loops: CDR1 SQVTM, CDR2 ANQGSEA. The CDR3: CSVVSPGVNYGYTF. CDR3 sequence (DNA): TGCAGCGTTGTTTCTCCGGGGGTCAACTATGGCTACACCTTC. The whole variable domain, remainder taken from reference TRBV29-1 and TRBJ1-2, is SAVISQKPSRDICQRGTSLTIQCQVDSQVTMMFWYRQQPGQSLTLIATANQGSEATYESGFVIDKFPISRPNLTFSTLTVSNMSPEDSSIYLCSVVSPGVNYGYTFGSGTRLTVV.

The rearrangement uses TRBV28 and TRBJ2-1; D could derive from TRBD1 or TRBD2 (7 bases each). V was cut by 5 bases and J by 5 bases, with 16 bases left in between. The CDR3 runs 15 residues. Germline V gene data show CDR1 as MDHEN and CDR2 as SYDVKM. The chain's CDR3 is CASSPQGGSNNEQFF. The CDR3, as DNA: TGTGCCAGCAGTCCGCAGGGGGGGAGCAACAATGAGCAGTTCTTC. The variable domain in full, with the rest retrieved from reference TRBV28 and TRBJ2-1, is DVKVTQSSRYLVKRTGEKVFLECVQDMDHENMFWYRQDPGLGLRLIYFSYDVKMKEKGDIPEGYSVSREKKERFSLILESASTNQTSMYLCASSPQGGSNNEQFFGPGTRLTVL.

This clonotype appeared many times. The chain recombines TRBV7-2 with TRBJ1-3; TRBD1 agrees at 7 bases. Germline V gives CDR1 SGHTA, CDR2 FQGNSA. J was trimmed by 2 bases and V by 0 bases; bases with no gene match: 1. The CDR3 length is 15 residues. CDR3 loop: CASSLAQGTGNTIYF. DNA for the CDR3: TGTGCCAGCAGCTTAGCACAGGGGACTGGAAACACCATATATTTT.

This clonotype was observed many times. The rearrangement joins TRBV24-1 to TRBJ1-2; 9 bases align to TRBD1. CDR3 length equals 15 residues. Trimming at V came to 3 bases and at J to 7 bases, leaving 8 bases not matched to a gene. The germline V gene encodes CDR1 KGHDR and CDR2 SFDVKD. CDR3 protein: CATSDITGGMSGYTF. DNA of the CDR3: TGTGCCACCAGTGATATAACAGGGGGCATGAGTGGCTACACCTTC.

This clonotype was detected ten times or more. In nucleotides, the CDR3 is TGTGCCAGCAGCTCCTACCGGAACAATGAGCAGTTCTTC. This translates into CASSSYRNNEQFF. The chain employs TRBV7-2 and TRBJ2-1, with unresolved D. Deletions cut 4 bases from V and 5 bases from J, with 9 bases between. The CDR3 runs to 13 residues. In germline, CDR1 is SGHTA, CDR2 FQGNSA.

This clonotype has just a few counts. Here the CDR3 DNA reads TGTGCCAGCAGGCGCACTGAAGCTTTCTTT. Protein sequence: CASRRTEAFF. This chain links TRBV27 with TRBJ1-1, with D unclear. Trimming cost V 6 bases and J 4 bases, with 3 bases left between them. Germline V CDR1 and CDR2: MNHEY, SMNVEV (reference sequence). This CDR3 has 10 residues.

This clonotype was picked up many times. The chain combines TRBV6-2 or TRBV6-3 with TRBJ2-5; 7 bases map to TRBD2. Trimming cost V 5 bases and J 1 base; bases outside gene matches: 4. The germline CDR1 and CDR2 sequences are MNHEY and SVGEGT. The CDR3 is made up of 14 amino acids. The CDR3 protein is CASSEAGPQETQYF. The CDR3 DNA follows: TGTGCCAGCAGTGAAGCGGGACCCCAAGAGACCCAGTACTTC.

This clonotype was found many times. The CDR3 DNA is TGTGCCAGCAGCTTAGTTACGGGGCGGCATGACGGGACCCAGTACTTC. Translation: CASSLVTGRHDGTQYF. This chain joins TRBV7-8 and TRBJ2-5; D is tentatively TRBD1 or TRBD2 (5 bases each). V lost 1 base and J lost 7, with 19 bases in between. This CDR3 has 16 amino acids. Germline loops: CDR1 SGHVS, CDR2 FQNEAQ.

This rearrangement joins TRBV2 to TRBJ2-1, with unresolved D. There are 13 residues in the CDR3. V was cut by 10 bases and J by 2 bases, with 12 bases left in between. Germline V gene lookup returns CDR1 SNHLY and CDR2 FYNNEI. Here the CDR3 DNA reads TGTGCCAACTCAAGGGATACCTACAATGAGCAGTTCTTC. This codes for CANSRDTYNEQFF.

This clonotype was counted ten times or more. CDR3: CASSLSRTRPNSPLHF. CDR3 in DNA: TGTGCCAGCAGCTTATCCAGGACGCGCCCTAATTCACCCCTCCACTTT. This chain links TRBV5-6 with TRBJ1-6, with D hard to call. Germline V gives CDR1 SGHDT, CDR2 YYEEEE. Trimming removed 2 bases from V and 6 bases from J, with 15 bases in between. The CDR3 is 16 residues long.

The sample holds many counts of this clonotype. The V gene is TRBV6-5, the J gene TRBJ1-2; 7 nucleotides agree with TRBD1. After removal of 8 bases from V and 2 bases from J, the junction contained 2 bases not matched to a gene. The CDR3 loop spans 12 amino acids. Germline lookup yields CDR1 MNHEY and CDR2 SVGAGI. The CDR3 protein is CASAGGNYGYTF. The CDR3 nucleotides are TGTGCCAGCGCAGGGGGAAACTATGGCTACACCTTC.

Note on this clonotype: Germline and junction disagree at one end, which may indicate a read error. V gene TRBV19 combines with J gene TRBJ2-2, with D possibly TRBD2 on 5 matching bases. CDR1 and CDR2 from the germline V gene are LNHDA and SQIVND (reference sequence). The CDR3 has 16 residues. In DNA form, the CDR3 reads TGTGCCAGTAGTATCCTAGCAACTATATCCACCGGAGAGCTGTTTTTT. Its protein product is CASSILATISTGELFF. Variable domain in full (rest from reference TRBV19 and TRBJ2-2): DGGITQSPKYLFRKEGQNVTLSCEQNLNHDAMYWYRQDPGQGLRLIYYSQIVNDFQKGDIAEGYSVSREKKESFPLTVTSAQKNPTAFYLCASSILATISTGELFFGEGSRLTVL.

This clonotype was counted many times. The rearrangement joins TRBV6-1 to TRBJ2-7, with 9 bases that match TRBD1. The CDR3 sequence is 15 residues long. Germline V CDR1 and CDR2: MNHNS, SASEGT. The junction had 8 bases not matched to a gene; V was cut back by 6 bases and J by 2 bases. In DNA, the CDR3 is TGTGCCAGCAGGGAATCCGGGACAGGGACCTACGAGCAGTACTTC. Translation gives CASRESGTGTYEQYF.

This clonotype appeared many times. V and J are TRBV7-9 and TRBJ1-2; the D gene is possibly TRBD1 (5 bases). With 5 bases removed from V and 5 bases from J, the gap between germline ends came to 12 bases. Germline CDR1 SEHNR, CDR2 FQNEAQ (reference sequence). CDR3 length: 13 residues. The CDR3, as DNA: TGTGCCAGCAGCAGGGACGCGGGATATGGCTACACCTTC. Its protein is CASSRDAGYGYTF.

This clonotype was detected once. The V and J genes are TRBV6-2 or TRBV6-3 and TRBJ1-5; D possibly corresponds to TRBD1 (6 bases). V was clipped by 2 bases and J by 0 bases, with 14 bases between them. The CDR3 runs 17 residues. Germline CDR1 is MNHEY and CDR2 is SVGEGT. For the CDR3, the DNA is TGTGCCAGCAGTTACACGCGGACAGAACCTAGCAATCAGCCCCAGCATTTT. Translated: CASSYTRTEPSNQPQHF.

This clonotype has only a few counts. V usage is TRBV4-1 and J usage is TRBJ2-1; 10 bases fit TRBD2. This CDR3 is 17 amino acids long. V lost 0 bases, J lost 4 bases, and 6 bases stayed unmatched. Germline CDR1 and CDR2: MGHRA and YSYEKL. The CDR3 is CASSQETGTSAYNEQFF. In DNA form, the CDR3 reads TGCGCCAGCAGCCAAGAAACCGGGACTAGCGCTTACAATGAGCAGTTCTTC.

The V gene is TRBV6-2 or TRBV6-3, the J gene TRBJ2-4; TRBD1 aligns across 7 bases. The CDR3 is 17 residues long. The trim removed 5 bases at V and 0 bases at J, leaving 10 bases unmatched. Per germline, CDR1 MNHEY and CDR2 SVGEGT. The CDR3 sequence is CASSPRQGFLAKNIQYF. CDR3 nucleotide sequence: TGTGCCAGCAGTCCCCGACAGGGATTTTTAGCCAAAAACATTCAGTACTTC.

A few counts support this clonotype. The CDR3 nucleotides are TGTGCCAGCAGCCATGACACAATAGGCTACGAGCAGTACTTC. Protein: CASSHDTIGYEQYF. The chain carries TRBV28 and TRBJ2-7; the D is unclear. The CDR3 loop spans 14 amino acids. Germline CDR1 is MDHEN and CDR2 is SYDVKM. Trimming left V 6 bases short and J 3 bases short, with 15 bases between. The variable domain in full, with the rest retrieved from reference TRBV28 and TRBJ2-7, is DVKVTQSSRYLVKRTGEKVFLECVQDMDHENMFWYRQDPGLGLRLIYFSYDVKMKEKGDIPEGYSVSREKKERFSLILESASTNQTSMYLCASSHDTIGYEQYFGPGTRLTVT.

On this clonotype: Being one base from a much bigger clone, this may be a read error. The chain recombines TRBV12-3 or TRBV12-4 with TRBJ2-5; 12 bases fit TRBD2. The J segment lost 2 bases and the V segment lost 4 bases, leaving 5 bases of the junction unmatched. This CDR3 comprises 16 residues. As DNA, the CDR3 is TGTGCCAGCAGTTCCGGACTAGCGGGGTCACAAGAGACCCAGTACTTC. Amino acid sequence: CASSSGLAGSQETQYF.

This clonotype has more than one count but fewer than ten. This chain uses TRBV2 with TRBJ2-1; D is perhaps TRBD1 (5 bases). The V and J ends lost 4 bases and 8 bases respectively, with 21 bases between them. Per germline, CDR1 SNHLY and CDR2 FYNNEI. The CDR3 runs 16 residues. CDR3 sequence reads: CASSAPTTGAFDEQFF. For the CDR3, the DNA is TGTGCCAGCAGTGCCCCGACGACTGGGGCCTTCGATGAGCAGTTCTTC. Full variable domain (rest looked up from reference TRBV2 and TRBJ2-1): EPEVTQTPSHQVTQMGQEVILRCVPISNHLYFYWYRQILGQKVEFLVSFYNNEISEKSEIFDDQFSVERPDGSNFTLKIRSTKLEDSAMYFCASSAPTTGAFDEQFFGPGTRLTVL.

Many counts were recorded for this clonotype. The chain links TRBV4-3 to TRBJ2-5; 8 nucleotides match TRBD2. This CDR3 contains 16 residues. V trimming: 1 base; J trimming: 3 bases; junction bases outside the gene matches: 7. The germline CDR1 and CDR2 sequences are LGHNA and YSLEER. The CDR3 reads CASSQGGLVFEETQYF. The CDR3, as DNA: TGCGCCAGCAGCCAAGGGGGACTAGTTTTTGAAGAGACCCAGTACTTC.

This clonotype was observed at least ten times. The chain carries TRBV11-2 and TRBJ1-2, with 7 bases identical to TRBD1. This CDR3 is built from 15 residues. Germline loops: CDR1 SGHAT, CDR2 FQNNGV. J lost 4 bases, V lost 7 bases, and 12 bases had no gene match. CDR3 nucleotides: TGTGCCAGCACCCTTAGGGGGCGGGGGAGCTATGGCTACACCTTC. Translating gives CASTLRGRGSYGYTF.

This clonotype was seen repeatedly, ten times or more. This sequence joins TRBV7-2 and TRBJ1-2; 7 nucleotides line up with TRBD1. J lost 6 bases, V lost 3 bases, and 4 bases had no gene match. Germline-derived CDR1 and CDR2 are SGHTA and FQGNSA. This CDR3 is 13 amino acids long. CDR3 sequence (DNA): TGTGCCAGCAGCTTCCGGGACAGAGATGGCTACACCTTC. Translation: CASSFRDRDGYTF.

The sample holds many counts of this clonotype. The J gene is TRBJ2-1, the V gene TRBV5-5; D perhaps matches TRBD2 (5 bases). Trimming removed 0 bases from V and 0 bases from J, with 10 bases in between. The germline gives CDR1 SGHKS, CDR2 YYEKEE (reference sequence). There are 16 residues in the CDR3. CDR3 DNA: TGTGCCAGCAGCTTGGAGGACTGGAGCTCCTACAATGAGCAGTTCTTC. Translating it yields CASSLEDWSSYNEQFF.

A few counts support this clonotype. The chain joins TRBV7-6 to TRBJ2-3; 7 bases are shared with TRBD1. The CDR3 sequence is 17 residues long. In germline, CDR1 is SGHVS, CDR2 FNYEAQ. Unmatched junction bases numbered 13, after V lost 5 bases and J lost 2 bases. The CDR3 coding sequence is TGTGCCAGCAGCCCCGGACAGGCCCTGGGGGCCACAGATACGCAGTATTTT. Protein product: CASSPGQALGATDTQYF.

This clonotype was picked up many times. For the CDR3, the DNA is TGTGCCAGCAGCCCATCGGGACAAGGAAATGAAAAACTGTTTTTT. It translates to CASSPSGQGNEKLFF. The rearrangement uses TRBV5-4 and TRBJ1-4, with D possibly TRBD1 on 6 matching bases. The CDR3 consists of 15 residues. Trimming removed 4 bases at V and 5 bases at J, with 15 bases between. Per germline, CDR1 SGHNT and CDR2 YYREEE (reference sequence).

In regard to this clonotype: At one boundary the junction diverges from the germline segment, which might be a read error. This chain joins TRBV27 and TRBJ2-1; 10 nucleotides align to TRBD2. The germline CDR1 and CDR2 sequences are MNHEY and SMNVEV (reference sequence). The CDR3 contains 16 residues. CDR3 DNA: TGTGCCAGCACTTTACACAGGACTAGCGGCTACAATGAGCAGTTCTTC. This translates into CASTLHRTSGYNEQFF.

This chain joins TRBV18 and TRBJ2-4, with 7 bases lining up with TRBD1. Germline loops: CDR1 KGHSH, CDR2 LQKENI. This CDR3 is 14 amino acids long. The V segment lost 6 bases and the J segment 6 bases; nucleotides outside the gene matches: 8. The CDR3 DNA is TGTGCCAGCTCGCCTCCGACAGGGAGAAACATTCAGTACTTC. This codes for CASSPPTGRNIQYF.

This clonotype was observed many times. The chain recombines TRBV5-4 with TRBJ2-1, with TRBD1 matching 7 bases. Trimming took 7 bases from V and 0 from J; bases not matched to a gene: 4. Germline loops: CDR1 SGHNT, CDR2 YYREEE (reference sequence). The CDR3 length is 14 residues. CDR3 residues: CASARTGSYNEQFF. The CDR3 DNA is TGTGCCAGCGCCAGGACAGGCTCCTACAATGAGCAGTTCTTC.